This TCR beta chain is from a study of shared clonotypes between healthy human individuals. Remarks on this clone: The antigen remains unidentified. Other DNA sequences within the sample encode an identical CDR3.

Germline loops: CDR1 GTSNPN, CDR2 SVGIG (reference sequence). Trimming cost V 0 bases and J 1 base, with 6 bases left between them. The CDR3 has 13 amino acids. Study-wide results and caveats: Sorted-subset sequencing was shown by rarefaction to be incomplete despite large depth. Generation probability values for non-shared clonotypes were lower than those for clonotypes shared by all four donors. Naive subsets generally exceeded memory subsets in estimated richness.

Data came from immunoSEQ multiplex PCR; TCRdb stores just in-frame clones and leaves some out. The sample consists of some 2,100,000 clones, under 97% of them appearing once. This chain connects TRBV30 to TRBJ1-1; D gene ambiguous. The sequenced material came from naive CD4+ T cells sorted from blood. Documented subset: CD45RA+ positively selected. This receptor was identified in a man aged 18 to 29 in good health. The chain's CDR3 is CAWSVTENTEAFF. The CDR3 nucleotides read TGTGCCTGGAGTGTAACGGAGAACACTGAAGCTTTCTTT.